What follows describes a single T cell receptor (beta chain). These data originate in a study of blood T cells in healthy people across ages. Then a second PCR, running about 6 to 12 cycles, was carried out with a sample-barcoded 5' primer and a J-beta primer mix. TCRdb re-called the 5' RACE reads through MiXCR, storing one row per CDR3 protein. In the table there are roughly 550,000 distinct CDR3 sequences, more than 20% of which are singletons. This CDR3 has 12 residues. The germline gives CDR1 SQVTM, CDR2 ANQGSEA. Between the trimmed V and J ends, which lost 4 bases and 6 bases, there was a span of 12 bases. Separately, the same data were catalogued under a study of T cells of mothers and their children. That source adds: Mothers gave over 8 million TCR beta CDR3 reads each, and children 2.5 million to 3 million each. Related mother-child pairs showed slightly, non-significantly higher overlap than unrelated pairs.

The TCR was taken from a boy aged 10-17 years in good health. Source material: blood. This rearrangement joins TRBV29-1 to TRBJ1-2; no reliable D call. CDR3 amino acids: CSVASGDNGYTF. CDR3 DNA sequence: TGCAGCGTTGCCTCTGGCGATAATGGCTACACCTTC.